This passage covers 29 T cell receptor beta chains from one sample sequenced in a study of T cell responses to AZD1222 COVID-19 vaccine. Clones were read by immunoSEQ multiplex PCR, and TCRdb kept only the in-frame ones, dropping some. This table holds roughly 100,000 clones, over 75% found once. The input for sequencing was peripheral blood, taken on day 0 of AZD1222 vaccination. These receptors all stem from an adult in good health.

The V call is TRBV2, the J call TRBJ2-7; 13 nucleotides match TRBD2. CDR3 length: 15 amino acids. Germline V gene data show CDR1 as SNHLY and CDR2 as FYNNEI. Trimming cost V 6 bases and J 6 bases; bases outside gene matches: 8. In DNA, the CDR3 is TGTGCCAGCAGCCCGAGGACTAGCGGGGGTTTCGAGCAGTACTTC. It yields the protein CASSPRTSGGFEQYF.

The genes are TRBV7-8 and TRBJ2-1, with 7 bases that match TRBD1. Germline V gene data show CDR1 as SGHVS and CDR2 as FQNEAQ. This CDR3 has 13 residues. The V and J ends lost 5 bases and 7 bases, in that order; junction bases with no gene match: 5. The DNA for the CDR3 is TGTGCCAGCAGCCGGAAGGGGGCTAATGAGCAGTTCTTC. Translated: CASSRKGANEQFF. The full variable domain, in which reference TRBV7-8 and TRBJ2-1 provide the parts outside the CDR3, is GAGVSQSPRYKVAKRGQDVALRCDPISGHVSLFWYQQALGQGPEFLTYFQNEAQLDKSGLPSDRFFAERPEGSVSTLKIQRTQQEDSAVYLCASSRKGANEQFFGPGTRLTVL.

The chain uses TRBV4-1 and TRBJ1-5; D unclear. The V and J ends lost 0 bases and 10 bases respectively, with 13 bases between them. Per germline, CDR1 MGHRA and CDR2 YSYEKL. The CDR3 length is 14 residues. The CDR3 reads CASSQDRRSGPQHF. CDR3 nucleotides: TGCGCCAGCAGCCAAGATAGGAGGAGTGGACCCCAGCATTTT.

The chain has TRBV6-1 and TRBJ1-2; D not resolved. Deletions cut 1 base from V and 4 bases from J, with 13 bases between. CDR1 is MNHNS and CDR2 is SASEGT in the germline V gene. This CDR3 has 15 amino acids. The CDR3 bases are TGTGCCAGCAGTGAAGTAGATGGTAGAGGCTATGGCTACACCTTC. As protein: CASSEVDGRGYGYTF.

The chain recombines TRBV9 with TRBJ1-4; 8 positions agree with TRBD1. CDR3 length equals 14 residues. J lost 5 bases, V lost 4 bases, and 4 bases had no gene match. In germline, CDR1 is SGDLS, CDR2 YYNGEE. The CDR3 bases are TGTGCCAGCAGCACACGGGACAGGAATGAAAAACTGTTTTTT. Its protein product is CASSTRDRNEKLFF.

The rearrangement joins TRBV11-2 to TRBJ2-5; D unclear. The CDR3 consists of 13 residues. Looked up from germline, CDR1 is SGHAT and CDR2 is FQNNGV. V was shortened by 2 bases and J by 4 bases, with 8 bases between the two germline ends. In DNA, the CDR3 is TGTGCCAGCAGCTTACGGGTCAGAGAGACCCAGTACTTC. Translating it yields CASSLRVRETQYF.

This chain connects TRBV2 to TRBJ1-3; TRBD1 aligns across 7 bases. Trimming took 8 bases from V and 3 from J; bases not matched to a gene: 7. Germline V gene data show CDR1 as SNHLY and CDR2 as FYNNEI. The CDR3 sequence is 14 residues long. CDR3 loop: CASYRDSGGNTIYF. DNA for the CDR3: TGTGCCAGCTACCGGGACAGTGGTGGAAACACCATATATTTT.

The rearrangement links TRBV19 to TRBJ2-1, with D perhaps matching TRBD1 (5 bases). This CDR3 is 14 amino acids long. Between the trimmed V and J ends, which lost 1 base and 3 bases, there was a span of 7 bases. Germline-derived CDR1 and CDR2 are LNHDA and SQIVND (reference sequence). The CDR3 DNA is TGTGCCAGTAGTATAGGGGGCTTCTACAATGAGCAGTTCTTC. This gives the protein CASSIGGFYNEQFF.

V usage is TRBV2 and J usage is TRBJ1-4; 7 bases align to TRBD1. The CDR3 consists of 14 residues. Germline CDR1 reads SNHLY; CDR2 reads FYNNEI. With V trimmed by 3 bases and J by 8 bases, 6 bases remained unmatched. DNA of the CDR3: TGTGCCAGCAGTGATGGACAGGTTCGAGAAAAACTGTTTTTT. Protein sequence: CASSDGQVREKLFF.

The chain is built from TRBV18 and TRBJ1-2; TRBD1 might be the D (5 bases). The CDR3 length is 14 residues. Per germline, CDR1 KGHSH and CDR2 LQKENI. The germline V and J ends were trimmed by 2 bases and 8 bases, with 15 bases remaining between them. The CDR3, as DNA: TGTGCCAGCTCACCAAGTGGGGGAAGTTCGGGCTACACCTTC. It is translated as CASSPSGGSSGYTF.

The CDR3 loop reads CAWSARTGVLTGELFF. DNA of the CDR3: TGTGCCTGGAGTGCCCGGACGGGGGTCCTTACCGGGGAGCTGTTTTTT. The gene calls are TRBV30 and TRBJ2-2; weak D call: TRBD2 (6 bases). CDR3 length: 16 residues. V shed 1 base and J shed 5 bases, with 17 bases lying between them. CDR1 is GTSNPN, CDR2 SVGIG, per germline (reference sequence). The variable domain in full, completed from reference TRBV30 and TRBJ2-2, reads SQTIHQWPATLVQPVGSPLSLECTVEGTSNPNLYWYRQAAGRGLQLLFYSVGIGQISSEVPQNLSASRPQDRQFILSSKKLLLSDSGFYLCAWSARTGVLTGELFFGEGSRLTVL.

The chain links TRBV6-5 to TRBJ2-6; TRBD2 is a possible D gene (6 bases). The CDR3 is 15 residues long. Trimming cost V 8 bases and J 0 bases, with 11 bases left between them. Germline V gene sequence: CDR1 MNHEY, CDR2 SVGAGI. Here the CDR3 reads CASAGRISGANVLTF. The CDR3 nucleotides read TGTGCCAGCGCGGGACGGATCTCTGGGGCCAACGTCCTGACTTTC.

CDR3 loop: CASSPGVRNTEAFF. The CDR3 DNA reads TGTGCCAGCAGCCCGGGGGTCCGGAACACTGAAGCTTTCTTT. The chain recombines TRBV7-9 with TRBJ1-1; TRBD1 is a possible D gene (5 bases). Per germline, CDR1 SEHNR and CDR2 FQNEAQ (reference sequence). This CDR3 region has 14 residues. The germline V and J ends were trimmed by 5 bases and 1 base, with 11 bases remaining between them.

The chain couples TRBV3-1 (or the pseudogene TRBV3-2) to TRBJ2-2, with D perhaps TRBD2 (7 bases). CDR3 length: 17 amino acids. Germline CDR1 reads LGHDT; CDR2 reads YNNKEL (reference sequence). Trimming shortened V by 5 bases and J by 5 bases, and 21 bases separated the two germline ends. In nucleotides, the CDR3 is TGTGCCAGCAGCTCACCGTGGGGGGGCCTCTTAACCGGGGAGCTGTTTTTT. This codes for CASSSPWGGLLTGELFF.

V usage is TRBV5-6 and J usage is TRBJ2-3, with 7 bases fitting TRBD2. There are 17 residues in the CDR3. With V trimmed by 1 base and J by 0 bases, 8 bases remained unmatched. Germline V CDR1 and CDR2: SGHDT, YYEEEE. The CDR3 sequence: CASSLSDGGGSTDTQYF. For the CDR3, the DNA is TGTGCCAGCAGCTTGTCTGATGGGGGGGGTAGCACAGATACGCAGTATTTT.

This sequence joins TRBV5-1 and TRBJ2-7, with 12 bases fitting TRBD1. The junction had 10 bases not matched to a gene; V was cut back by 5 bases and J by 1 base. This CDR3 spans 17 amino acids. Germline CDR1 and CDR2: SGHRS and YFSETQ. CDR3 region: CASRNFPGQGASYEQYF. CDR3 nucleotides: TGCGCCAGCAGGAATTTTCCGGGACAGGGGGCTTCCTACGAGCAGTACTTC.

The chain uses TRBV27 and TRBJ2-5; perhaps TRBD2 as D (6 bases). Germline lookup yields CDR1 MNHEY and CDR2 SMNVEV (reference sequence). V was pared by 1 base and J by 5 bases, with 11 bases between. There are 14 residues in the CDR3. The CDR3 spells CASSLFREDETQYF. CDR3 coding DNA: TGTGCCAGCAGTTTATTCAGGGAGGACGAGACCCAGTACTTC.

CDR3 sequence (DNA): TGTGCCAGCAGCTTAGGGGTTGCCGGGGGCTATGGCTACACCTTC. Its protein product is CASSLGVAGGYGYTF. The chain links TRBV7-9 to TRBJ1-2; tentatively, D is TRBD1 (5 bases). The germline gives CDR1 SEHNR, CDR2 FQNEAQ (reference sequence). The CDR3 length is 15 residues. Trimming stripped 1 base from V and 4 bases from J, with 13 bases between.

The CDR3 DNA follows: TGCAGCGTCCAGGGTACAAACACTGAAGCTTTCTTT. Protein sequence: CSVQGTNTEAFF. The gene calls are TRBV29-1 and TRBJ1-1; a weak D match, TRBD1 (5 bases). Germline lookup yields CDR1 SQVTM and CDR2 ANQGSEA. Deletions cut 6 bases from V and 2 bases from J, with 10 bases between. The CDR3 contains 12 residues.

This clone appeared a few times. CDR3 sequence: CASSDHRSGTFF. The CDR3 DNA is TGTGCCAGCAGCGATCACAGGTCGGGTACTTTCTTT. This chain connects TRBV7-3 to TRBJ1-1, with TRBD1 as a possible D gene (5 bases). This CDR3 has 12 residues. Germline CDR1 reads SGHTA; CDR2 reads FQGTGA. Trimming stripped 5 bases from V and 12 bases from J, with 16 bases between.

Only one count was recorded for this clone. The chain is built from TRBV5-4 and TRBJ1-5; 7 bases fit TRBD1. Looked up from germline, CDR1 is SGHNT and CDR2 is YYREEE (reference sequence). With 0 bases clipped from V and 7 bases from J, the junction kept 10 bases outside the gene matches. CDR3 length: 16 residues. The CDR3 DNA reads as TGTGCCAGCAGCTTGGCCTACCGACAGGGAACCCAGCCCCAGCATTTT. It encodes CASSLAYRQGTQPQHF.

The V call is TRBV5-1, the J call TRBJ1-2; D might be TRBD1 (5 bases). V lost 0 bases and J lost 0, with 6 bases in between. Germline assignment: CDR1 SGHRS and CDR2 YFSETQ. The CDR3 is 14 amino acids. CDR3 loop: CASSLDRTNYGYTF. The CDR3 DNA reads as TGCGCCAGCAGCTTGGACAGGACTAACTATGGCTACACCTTC.

The chain joins TRBV5-1 to TRBJ1-4, with TRBD1 matching over 10 bases. The CDR3 covers 15 residues. Trimming cost V 4 bases and J 6 bases; bases outside gene matches: 6. Germline loops: CDR1 SGHRS, CDR2 YFSETQ. CDR3 bases: TGCGCCAGCAGCCCGACAGGGGGCTCGGATGAAAAACTGTTTTTT. Its protein product is CASSPTGGSDEKLFF.

V is TRBV27 and J is TRBJ1-5; D might be TRBD1 (5 bases). CDR1 and CDR2 from the germline V gene are MNHEY and SMNVEV (reference sequence). The CDR3 contains 16 residues. With 2 bases removed from V and 4 bases from J, the gap between germline ends came to 15 bases. CDR3 in DNA: TGTGCCAGCAGTTTAGCTGGGGGATCGGTAAATCAGCCCCAGCATTTT. This gives the protein CASSLAGGSVNQPQHF.

This clone was seen more than once but under ten times. This rearrangement joins TRBV6-1 to TRBJ1-5; 9 nucleotides agree with TRBD1. The V gene's germline CDR1 is MNHNS and CDR2 SASEGT. The V gene end was trimmed by 1 base and the J gene end by 9 bases; junction bases not matched to a gene: 7. CDR3 length: 15 amino acids. The CDR3 sequence: CASSEVPGQGWPQHF. The DNA for the CDR3 is TGTGCCAGCAGTGAAGTCCCGGGACAGGGCTGGCCCCAGCATTTT.

The J gene is TRBJ2-7, the V gene TRBV15; 7 bases agree with TRBD1. The germline gives CDR1 LNHNV, CDR2 YYDKDF (reference sequence). The CDR3 runs to 16 residues. Germline trimming cut 1 base from V and 5 bases from J; bases unmatched to any gene: 11. The CDR3 here is CATSRVGQGETDEQYF. The CDR3 DNA reads as TGTGCCACCAGCAGAGTAGGGCAGGGGGAAACCGACGAGCAGTACTTC. The full variable domain, with the rest looked up from reference TRBV15 and TRBJ2-7, is DAMVIQNPRYQVTQFGKPVTLSCSQTLNHNVMYWYQQKSSQAPKLLFHYYDKDFNNEADTPDNFQSRRPNTSFCFLDIRSPGLGDTAMYLCATSRVGQGETDEQYFGPGTRLTVT.

The chain combines TRBV7-9 with TRBJ2-7; maybe TRBD2 (6 bases). The CDR3 totals 13 residues. Germline CDR1 and CDR2: SEHNR and FQNEAQ (reference sequence). V was pared by 8 bases and J by 2 bases, with 13 bases between. Here the CDR3 DNA reads TGTGCCAGCGACTCCGGGACTGCCTACGAGCAGTACTTC. This codes for CASDSGTAYEQYF.

This chain uses TRBV7-6 with TRBJ1-1; D remains ambiguous. The CDR3 runs 13 residues. The V end was cut by 1 base, the J end by 3 bases, with 6 bases between. Germline CDR1 and CDR2: SGHVS and FNYEAQ. The CDR3 DNA reads as TGTGCCAGCAGCTTAGAGGTGTACACTGAAGCTTTCTTT. It specifies CASSLEVYTEAFF.

The genes are TRBV30 and TRBJ1-2; D is perhaps TRBD1 (5 bases). From germline, CDR1 is GTSNPN and CDR2 SVGIG (reference sequence). With 0 bases removed from V and 7 bases from J, the gap between germline ends came to 15 bases. The CDR3 has 14 amino acids. Here the CDR3 reads CAWSVLGAGAGYTF. The CDR3 nucleotides are TGTGCCTGGAGTGTACTTGGGGCAGGAGCTGGCTACACCTTC.